The table lists the clone carrying this T cell receptor beta chain with a few counts. The data stem from a study of patients and donors after allogeneic stem cell transplantation. In germline, CDR1 is SEHNR, CDR2 FQNEAQ (reference sequence). This CDR3 spans 15 amino acids. Trimming stripped 0 bases from V and 1 base from J, with 8 bases between. TCRdb itself ran the RT-PCR reads through MiXCR, one entry per CDR3 protein. The sample lists about 24,000 distinct CDR3 sequences, approximately 42% seen once, with roughly 79% in the top ten. The clonotype comes from a human donor who was either an allogeneic HSCT recipient or a stem cell or donor lymphocyte infusion donor (not recorded which). It is not recorded whose cells these are; they may come from a transplant donor. The chain combines TRBV7-9 with TRBJ2-3; perhaps TRBD1 as D (5 bases). Sequencing was performed on blood, either unsorted or a sorted T cell fraction (not recorded which). CDR3 coding DNA: TGTGCCAGCAGCTTAGCGTTCAGGGGCACAGATACGCAGTATTTT. It translates to CASSLAFRGTDTQYF. Filled out from reference TRBV7-9 and TRBJ2-3, the complete variable domain reads DTGVSQNPRHKITKRGQNVTFRCDPISEHNRLYWYRQTLGQGPEFLTYFQNEAQLEKSRLLSDRFSAERPKGSFSTLEIQRTEQGDSAMYLCASSLAFRGTDTQYFGPGTRLTVL.